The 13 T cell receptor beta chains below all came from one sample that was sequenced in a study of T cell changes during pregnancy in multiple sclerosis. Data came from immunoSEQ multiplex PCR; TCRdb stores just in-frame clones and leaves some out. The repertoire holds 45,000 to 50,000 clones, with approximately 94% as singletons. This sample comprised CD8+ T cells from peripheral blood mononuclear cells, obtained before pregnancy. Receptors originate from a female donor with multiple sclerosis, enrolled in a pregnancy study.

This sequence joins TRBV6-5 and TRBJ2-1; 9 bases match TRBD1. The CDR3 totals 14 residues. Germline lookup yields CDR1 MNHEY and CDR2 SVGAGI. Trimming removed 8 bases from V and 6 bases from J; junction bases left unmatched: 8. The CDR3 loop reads CASSTGGTANEQFF. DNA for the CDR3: TGTGCCAGCTCGACAGGGGGGACTGCCAATGAGCAGTTCTTC.

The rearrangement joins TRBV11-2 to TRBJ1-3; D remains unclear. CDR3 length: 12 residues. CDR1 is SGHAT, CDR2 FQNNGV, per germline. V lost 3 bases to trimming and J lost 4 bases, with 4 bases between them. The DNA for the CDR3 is TGTGCCAGCAGCTTTGAGGGAAACACCATATATTTT. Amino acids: CASSFEGNTIYF.

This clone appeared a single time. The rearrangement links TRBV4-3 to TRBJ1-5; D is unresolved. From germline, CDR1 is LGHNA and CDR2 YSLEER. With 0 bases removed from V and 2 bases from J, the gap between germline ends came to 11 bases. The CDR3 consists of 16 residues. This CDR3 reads CASSQDLGTGNQPQHF. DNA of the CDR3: TGCGCCAGCAGCCAAGACCTCGGTACGGGCAATCAGCCCCAGCATTTT.

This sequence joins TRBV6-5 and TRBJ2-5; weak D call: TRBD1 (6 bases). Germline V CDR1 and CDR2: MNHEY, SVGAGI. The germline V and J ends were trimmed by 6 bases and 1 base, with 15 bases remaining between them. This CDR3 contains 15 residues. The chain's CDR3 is CASRVEDSLQETQYF. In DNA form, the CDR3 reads TGTGCCAGCAGGGTCGAGGACAGCCTCCAAGAGACCCAGTACTTC.

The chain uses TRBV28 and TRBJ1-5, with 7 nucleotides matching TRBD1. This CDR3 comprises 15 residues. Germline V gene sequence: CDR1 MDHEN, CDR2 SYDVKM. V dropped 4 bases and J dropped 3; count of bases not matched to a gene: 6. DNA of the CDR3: TGTGCCAGCAGTTCGGGCAGGGGGAACAATCAGCCCCAGCATTTT. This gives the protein CASSSGRGNNQPQHF.

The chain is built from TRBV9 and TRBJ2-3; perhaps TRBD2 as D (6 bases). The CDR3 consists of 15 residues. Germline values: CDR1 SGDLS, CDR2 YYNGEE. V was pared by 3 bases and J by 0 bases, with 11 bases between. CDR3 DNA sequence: TGTGCCAGCAGCGCCGGGAGTACTAGCACAGATACGCAGTATTTT. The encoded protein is CASSAGSTSTDTQYF. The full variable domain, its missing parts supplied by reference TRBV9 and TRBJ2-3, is DSGVTQTPKHLITATGQRVTLRCSPRSGDLSVYWYQQSLDQGLQFLIQYYNGEERAKGNILERFSAQQFPDLHSELNLSSLELGDSALYFCASSAGSTSTDTQYFGPGTRLTVL.

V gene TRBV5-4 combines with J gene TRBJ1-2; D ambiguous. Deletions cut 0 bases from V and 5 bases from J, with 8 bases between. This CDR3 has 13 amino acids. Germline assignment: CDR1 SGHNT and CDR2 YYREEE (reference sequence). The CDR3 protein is CASSLESGYGYTF. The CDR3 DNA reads TGTGCCAGCAGCTTGGAATCAGGTTATGGCTACACCTTC.

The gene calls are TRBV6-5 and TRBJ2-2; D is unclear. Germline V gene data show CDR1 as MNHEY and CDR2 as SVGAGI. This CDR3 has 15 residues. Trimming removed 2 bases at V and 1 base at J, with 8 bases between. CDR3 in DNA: TGTGCCAGCAGTTACGCGAAAATGAACACCGGGGAGCTGTTTTTT. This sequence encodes CASSYAKMNTGELFF.

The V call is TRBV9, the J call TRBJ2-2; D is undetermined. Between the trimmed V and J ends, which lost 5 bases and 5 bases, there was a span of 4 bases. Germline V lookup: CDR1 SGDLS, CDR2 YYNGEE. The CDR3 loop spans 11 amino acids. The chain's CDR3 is CASRSTGELFF. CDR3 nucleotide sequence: TGTGCCAGCAGATCGACCGGGGAGCTGTTTTTT.

The CDR3, as DNA: TGTGCCAGCAGTTTGTTGTCTAGCGGGCAGCGAGATACGCAGTATTTT. This sequence encodes CASSLLSSGQRDTQYF. V gene TRBV27 combines with J gene TRBJ2-3, with 8 bases identical to TRBD2. CDR3 length: 16 residues. V was pared by 3 bases and J by 5 bases, with 10 bases of the junction left unmatched. Germline lookup yields CDR1 MNHEY and CDR2 SMNVEV (reference sequence).

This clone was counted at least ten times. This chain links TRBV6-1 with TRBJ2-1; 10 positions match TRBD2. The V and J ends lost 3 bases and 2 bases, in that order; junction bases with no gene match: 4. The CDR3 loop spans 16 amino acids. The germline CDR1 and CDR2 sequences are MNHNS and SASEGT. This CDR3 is CASSDLSGRPYNEQFF. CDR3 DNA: TGTGCCAGCAGTGACCTTAGCGGGAGGCCCTACAATGAGCAGTTCTTC.

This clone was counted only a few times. The CDR3 DNA reads as TGCGCCAGCAGCCAGGGTTGGGGGGGAGCTGAAGCTTTCTTT. It is translated as CASSQGWGGAEAFF. The chain uses TRBV4-1 and TRBJ1-1, with D perhaps TRBD1 (5 bases). The ends were cut back, 3 bases at V and 6 bases at J, with 14 bases in the middle. Germline values: CDR1 MGHRA, CDR2 YSYEKL. The CDR3 runs 14 residues.

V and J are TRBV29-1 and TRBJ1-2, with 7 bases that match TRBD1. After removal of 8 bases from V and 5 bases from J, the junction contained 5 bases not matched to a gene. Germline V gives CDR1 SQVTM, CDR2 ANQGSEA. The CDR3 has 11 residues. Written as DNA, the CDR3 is TGCAGCACCGGGGACAGATATGGCTACACCTTC. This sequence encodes CSTGDRYGYTF.